This TCR beta chain was sequenced during a study of blood T cells in healthy people across ages. J gave up 0 bases and V 3 bases, and 8 bases lay outside the gene matches. The length of the CDR3 is 16 residues. The germline gives CDR1 DFQATT, CDR2 SNEGSKA (reference sequence). A second roughly 7 to 11 cycle PCR used barcoded and J-beta primers. TCRdb reprocessed the 5' RACE reads via MiXCR and lists one record per CDR3 protein. The table includes 800,000 to 950,000 distinct CDR3 sequences, about 29% detected once. These data were also reused for a study on T cells of mothers and their children.

The material sequenced was blood. The V call is TRBV20-1, the J call TRBJ2-3; TRBD2 matches 8 bases. This sequence was found in a middle-aged woman in good health. The CDR3 sequence: CSARDSGGPSTDTQYF. In nucleotides, the CDR3 is TGCAGTGCTAGGGACAGCGGGGGTCCTAGCACAGATACGCAGTATTTT.